This is a list of T cell receptor beta chains from one sample in a study of cytomegalovirus exposure and HLA in healthy donors. Measured with immunoSEQ multiplex PCR; TCRdb has only the in-frame clones, and not every one. This repertoire shows 100,000 or so clones, 85% found once; its top ten account for 20% to 25%. The sequenced sample was PBMCs. These receptors were obtained from a man younger than 35 in good health and CMV-seropositive. Each CDR3 is given with its conserved first and last residue. Each record gives: clone size, J gene, V gene, D gene, CDR3 protein, CDR3 DNA. A D gene is named only where the DNA matches it firmly. Expanded clones get a size class; other rows say once, few or many, or leave the size out.

- TRBJ1-1 TRBV7-8 - CASSRQVNTEAFF TGTGCCAGCAGCCGGCAGGTGAACACTGAAGCTTTCTTT
- TRBJ1-4 TRBV2 - CASTQQGVNEKLFF TGTGCCAGCACGCAACAGGGCGTTAACGAAAAACTGTTTTTT
- TRBJ2-7 TRBV7-2 - CASSLGGDDYEQYF TGTGCCAGCAGCTTAGGGGGCGACGATTACGAGCAGTACTTC
- TRBJ2-1 TRBV6-6 TRBD2 CASRNFISGINNEQFF TGTGCCAGCAGAAATTTTATTAGCGGGATTAACAATGAGCAGTTCTTC
- TRBJ1-3 TRBV30 - CAWSVRGTGNTIYF TGTGCCTGGAGTGTACGGGGGACTGGAAACACCATATATTTT
- TRBJ2-1 TRBV2 TRBD2 CASSQAGVRYNEQFF TGTGCCAGCAGTCAAGCGGGAGTAAGGTACAATGAGCAGTTCTTC
- TRBJ2-3 TRBV21-1 - CASSLGTGGTDTQYF TGTGCCAGCAGCTTAGGGACAGGGGGTACAGATACGCAGTATTTT
- TRBJ2-5 TRBV5-1 - CASRTGYEGETQYF TGCGCCAGCAGGACCGGATACGAGGGAGAGACCCAGTACTTC
- TRBJ1-2 TRBV9 - CASSPGVGGGYTF TGTGCCAGCAGCCCCGGGGTGGGAGGTGGCTACACCTTC
- TRBJ2-3 TRBV5-1 - CASSLRREAYTDTQYF TGCGCCAGCAGCTTACGGCGGGAAGCTTACACAGATACGCAGTATTTT
- TRBJ2-2 TRBV5-1 TRBD1 CASSPGQGHGELFF TGCGCCAGCAGCCCTGGACAGGGCCACGGGGAGCTGTTTTTT
- TRBJ1-1 TRBV28 - CASSLQARNTEAFF TGTGCCAGCAGTTTACAGGCGAGGAACACTGAAGCTTTCTTT
once TRBJ2-7 TRBV27 - CASSVRLIGEQYF TGTGCCAGCAGTGTTCGACTAATCGGCGAGCAGTACTTC
- TRBJ1-2 TRBV27 TRBD1 CASSSGQGAYGYTF TGTGCCAGCAGTTCTGGACAGGGGGCGTACGGCTACACCTTC
few TRBJ2-7 TRBV5-1 - CASSLWGPNEQYF TGCGCCAGCAGCTTGTGGGGGCCCAACGAGCAGTACTTC
- TRBJ1-1 TRBV15 - CATSRVGDNEAFF TGTGCCACCAGCAGAGTCGGGGACAATGAAGCTTTCTTT
- TRBJ2-7 TRBV5-5 - CASSSHTGSYEQYF TGTGCCAGCAGCTCCCACACAGGGTCCTACGAGCAGTACTTC
- TRBJ2-1 TRBV6-4 TRBD2 CASTRAGVSYNEQFF TGTGCCAGCACCCGGGCGGGAGTCTCCTACAATGAGCAGTTCTTC
- TRBJ1-3 TRBV11-2 TRBD1 CASSLDRLGNTIYF TGTGCCAGCAGCCTGGACAGGCTGGGAAACACCATATATTTT
once TRBJ2-5 TRBV27 - CASTSRGNQETQYF TGTGCCAGCACCTCCCGAGGGAACCAAGAGACCCAGTACTTC
- TRBJ2-3 TRBV4-1 - CASSQAYSDTQYF TGCGCCAGCAGCCAAGCCTACTCAGATACGCAGTATTTT
- TRBJ2-5 TRBV30 - CAWKGDQETQYF TGTGCCTGGAAGGGAGACCAAGAGACCCAGTACTTC